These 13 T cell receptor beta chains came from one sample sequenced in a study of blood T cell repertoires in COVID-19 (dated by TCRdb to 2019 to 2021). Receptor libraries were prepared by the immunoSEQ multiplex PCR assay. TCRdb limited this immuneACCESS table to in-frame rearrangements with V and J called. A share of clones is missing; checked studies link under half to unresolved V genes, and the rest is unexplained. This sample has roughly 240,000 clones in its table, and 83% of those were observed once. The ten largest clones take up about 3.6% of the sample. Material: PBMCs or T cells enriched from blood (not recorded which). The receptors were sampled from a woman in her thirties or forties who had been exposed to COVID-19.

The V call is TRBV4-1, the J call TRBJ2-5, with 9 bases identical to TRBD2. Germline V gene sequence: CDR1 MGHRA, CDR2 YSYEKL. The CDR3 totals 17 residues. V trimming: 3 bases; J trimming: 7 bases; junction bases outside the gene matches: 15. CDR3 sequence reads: CASSHVQAGGLEGTQYF. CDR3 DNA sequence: TGCGCCAGCAGCCACGTCCAAGCGGGGGGCCTGGAAGGGACCCAGTACTTC.

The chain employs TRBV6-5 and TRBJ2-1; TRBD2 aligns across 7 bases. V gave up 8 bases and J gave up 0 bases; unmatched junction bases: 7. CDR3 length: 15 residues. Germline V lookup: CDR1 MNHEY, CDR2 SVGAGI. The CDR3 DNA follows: TGTGCCAGCTGGGGACTACTATTCTCCTACAATGAGCAGTTCTTC. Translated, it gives CASWGLLFSYNEQFF.

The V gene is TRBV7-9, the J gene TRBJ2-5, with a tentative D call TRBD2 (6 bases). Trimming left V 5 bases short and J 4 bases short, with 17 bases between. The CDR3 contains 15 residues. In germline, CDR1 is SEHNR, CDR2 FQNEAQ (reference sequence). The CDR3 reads CASSPGVGLPETQYF. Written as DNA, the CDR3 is TGTGCCAGCAGCCCCGGCGTGGGACTCCCAGAGACCCAGTACTTC. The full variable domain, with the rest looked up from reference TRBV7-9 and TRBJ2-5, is DTGVSQNPRHKITKRGQNVTFRCDPISEHNRLYWYRQTLGQGPEFLTYFQNEAQLEKSRLLSDRFSAERPKGSFSTLEIQRTEQGDSAMYLCASSPGVGLPETQYFGPGTRLLVL.

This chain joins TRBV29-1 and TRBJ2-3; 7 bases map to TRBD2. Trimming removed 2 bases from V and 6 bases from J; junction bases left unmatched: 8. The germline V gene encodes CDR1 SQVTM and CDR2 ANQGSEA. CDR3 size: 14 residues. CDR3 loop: CSVEIGGTGDTQYF. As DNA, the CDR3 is TGCAGCGTTGAAATCGGGGGGACCGGTGATACGCAGTATTTT.

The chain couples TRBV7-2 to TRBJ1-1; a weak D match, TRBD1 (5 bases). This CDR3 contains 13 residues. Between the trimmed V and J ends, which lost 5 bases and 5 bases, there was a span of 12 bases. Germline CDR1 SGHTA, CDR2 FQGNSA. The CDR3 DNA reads TGTGCCAGCAGCGGGGCCTTTGAGACTGAAGCTTTCTTT. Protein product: CASSGAFETEAFF.

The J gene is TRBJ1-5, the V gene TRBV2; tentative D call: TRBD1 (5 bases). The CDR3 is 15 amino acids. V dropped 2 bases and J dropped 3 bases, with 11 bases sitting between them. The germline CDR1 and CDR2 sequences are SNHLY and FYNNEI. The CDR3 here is CASSENRGNNQPQHF. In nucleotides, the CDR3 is TGTGCCAGCAGTGAAAATAGGGGTAACAATCAGCCCCAGCATTTT.

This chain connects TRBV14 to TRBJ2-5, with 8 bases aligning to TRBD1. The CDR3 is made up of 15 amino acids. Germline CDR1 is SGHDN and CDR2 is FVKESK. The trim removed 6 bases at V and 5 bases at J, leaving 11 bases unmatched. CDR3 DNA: TGTGCCAGCAGGGGTGATGCCAGGGGGCATGAGACCCAGTACTTC. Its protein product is CASRGDARGHETQYF.

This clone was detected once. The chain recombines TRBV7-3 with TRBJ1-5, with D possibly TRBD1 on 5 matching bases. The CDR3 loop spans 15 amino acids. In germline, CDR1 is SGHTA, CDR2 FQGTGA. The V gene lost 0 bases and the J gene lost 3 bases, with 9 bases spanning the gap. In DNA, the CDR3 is TGTGCCAGCAGCTTAACGGGGGGGAACAATCAGCCCCAGCATTTT. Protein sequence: CASSLTGGNNQPQHF.

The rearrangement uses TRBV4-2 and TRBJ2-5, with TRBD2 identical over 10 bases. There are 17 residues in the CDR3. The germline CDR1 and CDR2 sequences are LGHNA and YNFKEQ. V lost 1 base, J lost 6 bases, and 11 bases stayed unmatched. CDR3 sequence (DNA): TGTGCCAGCAGCCAAGGGTCGAGCGGGGGGGCCACGAAGACCCAGTACTTC. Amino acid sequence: CASSQGSSGGATKTQYF.

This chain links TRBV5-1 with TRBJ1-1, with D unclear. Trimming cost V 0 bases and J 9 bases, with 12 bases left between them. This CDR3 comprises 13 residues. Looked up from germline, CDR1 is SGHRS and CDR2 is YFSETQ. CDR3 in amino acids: CASSLAGEAQAFF. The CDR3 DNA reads TGCGCCAGCAGCTTGGCCGGGGAGGCACAAGCTTTCTTT.

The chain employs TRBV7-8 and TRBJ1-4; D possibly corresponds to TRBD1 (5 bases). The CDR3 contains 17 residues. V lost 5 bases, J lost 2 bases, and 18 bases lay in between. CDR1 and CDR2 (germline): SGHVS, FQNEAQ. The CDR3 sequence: CASSARLTATTNEKLFF. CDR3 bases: TGTGCCAGCAGCGCACGCTTGACAGCTACCACTAATGAAAAACTGTTTTTT.

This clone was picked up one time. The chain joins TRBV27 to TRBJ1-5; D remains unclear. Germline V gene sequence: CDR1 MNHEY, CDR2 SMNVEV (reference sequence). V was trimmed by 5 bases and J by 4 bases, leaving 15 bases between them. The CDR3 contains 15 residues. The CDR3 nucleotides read TGTGCCAGCAGTATGACACAATTTGGGAATCAGCCCCAGCATTTT. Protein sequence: CASSMTQFGNQPQHF.

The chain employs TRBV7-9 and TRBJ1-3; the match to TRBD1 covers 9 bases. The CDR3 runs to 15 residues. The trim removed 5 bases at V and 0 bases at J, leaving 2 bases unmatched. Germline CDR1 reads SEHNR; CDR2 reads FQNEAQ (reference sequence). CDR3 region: CASSPQGASGNTIYF. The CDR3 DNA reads TGTGCCAGCAGCCCACAGGGGGCCTCTGGAAACACCATATATTTT.